This TCR beta chain stems from a study of CD8+CD57+ T cells in acquired aplastic anemia. In patients chosen for sequencing, flow cytometry had shown CD8+CD57+ cell expansion. CDR3 and TCR beta VDJ profiling relied on a genomic DNA template. TCRdb called the reads again in MiXCR, with one record for every CDR3 protein. The sample records 150,000 to 180,000 distinct CDR3 sequences, approximately 52% being singletons. The germline V gene has CDR1 SGHTA and CDR2 FQGTGA. The CDR3 has 17 amino acids. V dropped 4 bases and J dropped 1; count of bases not matched to a gene: 5. This receptor was obtained from a human donor with aplastic anemia. The chain employs TRBV7-3 and TRBJ1-6, with 9 bases lining up with TRBD1. The material sequenced was sorted CD4+, CD8+, or CD8+CD57+ T cells (not recorded which) from PBMCs. The CDR3 nucleotides are TGTGCCAGCAGCTCACAGGGGGCGCAGTCCTATAATTCACCCCTCCACTTT. It is translated as CASSSQGAQSYNSPLHF.